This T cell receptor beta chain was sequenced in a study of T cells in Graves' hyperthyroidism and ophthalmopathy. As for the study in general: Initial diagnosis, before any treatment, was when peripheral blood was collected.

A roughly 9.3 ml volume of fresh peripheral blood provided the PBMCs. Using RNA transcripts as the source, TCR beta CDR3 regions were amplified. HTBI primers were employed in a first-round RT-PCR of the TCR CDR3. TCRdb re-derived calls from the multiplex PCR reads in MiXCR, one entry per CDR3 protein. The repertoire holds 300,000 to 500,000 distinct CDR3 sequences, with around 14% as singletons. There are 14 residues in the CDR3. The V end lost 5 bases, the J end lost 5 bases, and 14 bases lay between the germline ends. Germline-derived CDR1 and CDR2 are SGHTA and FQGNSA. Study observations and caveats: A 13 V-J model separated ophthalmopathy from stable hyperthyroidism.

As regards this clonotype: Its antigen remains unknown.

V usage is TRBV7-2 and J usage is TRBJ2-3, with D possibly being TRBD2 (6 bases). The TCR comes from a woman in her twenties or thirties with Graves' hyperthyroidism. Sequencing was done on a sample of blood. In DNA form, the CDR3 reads TGTGCCAGCAGCCTCACGGGAGCACGAGATACGCAGTATTTT. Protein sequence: CASSLTGARDTQYF.